A selection of T cell receptor beta chains follows, all from one sample in a study of blood T cell repertoires in COVID-19. TCRdb's table, derived via immunoSEQ multiplex PCR, lists solely in-frame clones and lacks some. The table records about 310,000 clones, roughly 90% of them present only once. Sequenced material: PBMCs or T cells enriched from blood (not recorded which). The origin of the receptors is a woman aged 30 to 39 who had recovered from COVID-19. The CDR3 runs from the conserved cysteine through the conserved F or W.

v_call: TRBV19
cdr3_aa: CASSSQGTWLETQYF

v_call: TRBV5-8
cdr3_aa: CASSLGQGYEKLFF

v_call: TRBV27
cdr3_aa: CASSLFWSPRSLAGEQFF

v_call: TRBV7-2
cdr3_aa: CASSHRFGQERSYNSPLHF

v_call: TRBV18
cdr3_aa: CASSPSTGPQETQYF

v_call: TRBV5-1
cdr3_aa: CASNNRRAGSYNEQFF

v_call: TRBV12-5
cdr3_aa: CASGSGQGVSPLHF

v_call: TRBV19
cdr3_aa: CASSRTGSSYNSPLHF

v_call: TRBV7-9
cdr3_aa: CASSLAGGNEQFF

v_call: TRBV5-1
cdr3_aa: CASSPRAGEGSGELFF

v_call: TRBV9
cdr3_aa: CASSVVEGGPYGYTF

v_call: TRBV18
cdr3_aa: CASSPQANQPQHF

v_call: TRBV23-1
cdr3_aa: CAPRQGAGRETQYF